This is a list of T cell receptor beta chains from one sample in a study of shared clonotypes between healthy human individuals. Assay: immunoSEQ multiplex PCR; the TCRdb copy retains only in-frame clones and omits some. Altogether about 2.5 million clones are present, approximately 90% being singletons, with the ten largest covering about 0.41%. Sequencing was done on a sample of naive CD4+ T cells from PBMCs. The receptors shown here come from a man aged 18 to 30 in good health. Some clones in this sample may be carry-over from other donors' samples. CDR3s include the opening cysteine and the closing phenylalanine or tryptophan. D genes are given only for firm matches. The size field is filled for only some rows; it gives once, few, many or a size class.

>TRBV7-9|once|NA|TRBJ2-1
CASSRRDSSSYNEQFF
TGTGCCAGCAGCCGTCGGGACTCCAGCTCCTACAATGAGCAGTTCTTC
>TRBV4-2|few|NA|TRBJ1-2
CASSQEPRGNGGYTF
TGTGCCAGCAGCCAAGAGCCCCGGGGGAATGGTGGCTACACCTTC
>TRBV4-1|NA|TRBD2|TRBJ2-1
CASSRPGLAEYNEQFF
TGCGCCAGCAGCCGACCGGGACTAGCGGAATACAATGAGCAGTTCTTC
>TRBV5-1|NA|NA|TRBJ2-1
CASSPGAVGRYNNEQFF
TGCGCCAGCAGCCCCGGGGCGGTTGGGAGATATAACAATGAGCAGTTCTTC
>TRBV5-1|NA|TRBD2|TRBJ2-3
CASSLGAGGPGDTQYF
TGCGCCAGCAGCTTGGGGGCGGGAGGGCCGGGAGATACGCAGTATTTT
>TRBV28|NA|NA|TRBJ2-1
CASSLGPNSGNEQFF
TGTGCCAGCAGTTTAGGGCCTAACTCAGGCAATGAGCAGTTCTTC
>TRBV6-5|once|NA|TRBJ2-3
CASSYSRSTDTQYF
TGTGCCAGCAGTTACTCTCGCAGCACAGATACGCAGTATTTT
>TRBV5-1|once|NA|TRBJ2-7
CASSSMNGVEQYF
TGCGCCAGCAGCTCGATGAATGGGGTTGAGCAGTACTTC
>TRBV4-1|NA|NA|TRBJ2-1
CASSQAAQGYNEQFF
TGCGCCAGCAGCCAAGCGGCACAGGGATACAATGAGCAGTTCTTC
>TRBV23-1|NA|NA|TRBJ1-5
CASSQSLPEWEAMGSNQPQHF
TGCGCCAGCAGTCAATCCCTCCCAGAATGGGAGGCGATGGGAAGCAATCAGCCCCAGCATTTT
>TRBV5-1|NA|TRBD2|TRBJ2-7
CASSGPLAGAPSYEQYF
TGCGCCAGCAGCGGACCCTTAGCGGGAGCACCCTCCTACGAGCAGTACTTC
>TRBV11-2|NA|NA|TRBJ2-5
CASSLAAGPDF
TGTGCCAGCAGCTTAGCTGCAGGGCCGGACTTC
>TRBV7-9|NA|TRBD1|TRBJ2-5
CASRQTQKTGGETQYF
TGTGCCAGCAGACAAACGCAAAAAACAGGGGGAGAGACCCAGTACTTC
>TRBV19|NA|TRBD1|TRBJ1-1
CASSSPGTGLNTEAFF
TGTGCCAGTAGCAGTCCCGGGACAGGGTTGAACACTGAAGCTTTCTTT
>TRBV29-1|NA|TRBD1|TRBJ2-1
CSVAQGFDEQFF
TGCAGCGTTGCACAGGGGTTCGATGAGCAGTTCTTC
>TRBV27|once|NA|TRBJ2-3
CASSRSGGTDTQYF
TGTGCCAGCAGCCGATCGGGTGGCACAGATACGCAGTATTTT
>TRBV2|once|TRBD1|TRBJ1-1
CASSSRDRGLGTEAFF
TGTGCCAGCAGTTCACGGGACAGGGGGCTGGGCACTGAAGCTTTCTTT
>TRBV7-9|NA|NA|TRBJ2-7
CASSLSGGAGAHEQYF
TGTGCCAGCAGCTTATCTGGAGGGGCAGGGGCGCACGAGCAGTACTTC
>TRBV25-1|NA|NA|TRBJ1-2
CASSEMGDYGYTF
TGTGCCAGCAGTGAAATGGGAGACTATGGCTACACCTTC
>TRBV30|NA|NA|TRBJ1-1
CAWSWVTEAFF
TGTGCCTGGAGTTGGGTCACTGAAGCTTTCTTT
>TRBV14|NA|NA|TRBJ1-1
CASSQDWAVMNTEAFF
TGTGCCAGCAGCCAAGATTGGGCAGTTATGAACACTGAAGCTTTCTTT
>TRBV27|NA|NA|TRBJ1-4
CASSPTLIPEKLFF
TGTGCCAGCAGCCCGACACTCATACCTGAAAAACTGTTTTTT
>TRBV11-2|NA|TRBD2|TRBJ2-1
CASRRLAGAAHEQFF
TGTGCCAGCAGACGACTAGCGGGAGCGGCACATGAGCAGTTCTTC